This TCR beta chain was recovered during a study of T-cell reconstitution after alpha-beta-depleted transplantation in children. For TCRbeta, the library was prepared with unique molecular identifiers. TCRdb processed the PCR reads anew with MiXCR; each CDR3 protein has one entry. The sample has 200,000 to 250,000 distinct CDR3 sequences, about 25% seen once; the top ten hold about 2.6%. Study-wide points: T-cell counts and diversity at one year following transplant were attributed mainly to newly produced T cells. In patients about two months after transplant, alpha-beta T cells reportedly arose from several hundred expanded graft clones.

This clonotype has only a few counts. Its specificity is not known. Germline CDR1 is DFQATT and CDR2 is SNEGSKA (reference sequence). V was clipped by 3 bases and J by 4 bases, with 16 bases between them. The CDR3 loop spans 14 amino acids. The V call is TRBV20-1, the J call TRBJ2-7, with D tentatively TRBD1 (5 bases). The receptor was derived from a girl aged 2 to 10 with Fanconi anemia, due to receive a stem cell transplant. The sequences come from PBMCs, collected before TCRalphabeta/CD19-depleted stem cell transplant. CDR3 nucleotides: TGCAGTGCTAGTGGGCTTCTAGGGGCTTACGAGCAGTACTTC. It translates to CSASGLLGAYEQYF.